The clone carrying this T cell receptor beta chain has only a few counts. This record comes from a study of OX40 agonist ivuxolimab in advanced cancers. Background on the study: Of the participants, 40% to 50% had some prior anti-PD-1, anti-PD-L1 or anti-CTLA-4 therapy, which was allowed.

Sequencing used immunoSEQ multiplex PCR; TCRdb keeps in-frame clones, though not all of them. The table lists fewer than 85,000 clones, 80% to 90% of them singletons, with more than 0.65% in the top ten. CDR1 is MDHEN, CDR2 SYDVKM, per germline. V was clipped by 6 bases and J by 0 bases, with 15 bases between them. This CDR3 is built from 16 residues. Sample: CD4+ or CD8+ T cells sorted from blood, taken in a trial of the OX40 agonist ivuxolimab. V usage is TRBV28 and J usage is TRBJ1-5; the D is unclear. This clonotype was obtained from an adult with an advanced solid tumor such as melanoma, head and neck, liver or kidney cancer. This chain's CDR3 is CASRGGQTHSNQPQHF. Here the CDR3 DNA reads TGTGCCAGCAGGGGAGGCCAGACCCATAGCAATCAGCCCCAGCATTTT.